A single sample gave rise to the 5 T cell receptor beta chains below, sequenced in a study of T cell repertoires in cytomegalovirus infection. Which antigens these TCRs recognize remains unknown. TCRdb fed the reads into MiXCR, producing one record per CDR3 protein. This sample has roughly 990,000 distinct CDR3 sequences, with approximately 32% found just once. Sequenced here: cultured CD8+ T cells from PBMCs, sampled from culture after CMV antigen stimulation. These receptors were collected from a human donor in good health (CMV status not recorded). Some clones in this sample may be carry-over from other donors' samples.

This clonotype was observed a few times. The CDR3 reads CASSQGWTGVTYEQYF. The CDR3, as DNA: TGCGCCAGCAGCCAAGGTTGGACAGGGGTTACCTACGAGCAGTACTTC. The chain links TRBV4-1 to TRBJ2-7; 9 bases line up with TRBD1. Germline assignment: CDR1 MGHRA and CDR2 YSYEKL. With V trimmed by 1 base and J by 2 bases, 6 bases remained unmatched. This CDR3 region has 16 residues.

The V gene is TRBV12-3 or TRBV12-4, the J gene TRBJ2-1; 10 nucleotides match TRBD2. CDR3 length equals 14 residues. The trim removed 2 bases at V and 9 bases at J, leaving 4 bases unmatched. The CDR3 DNA sequence: TGTGCCAGCAGTTTACTAGCGGGGGATGGTGAGCAGTTCTTC. This translates into CASSLLAGDGEQFF.

The sample holds a few counts of this clonotype. The chain employs TRBV2 and TRBJ1-5; D is ambiguous. This CDR3 spans 12 amino acids. Looked up from germline, CDR1 is SNHLY and CDR2 is FYNNEI. Trimming removed 4 bases at V and 7 bases at J, with 8 bases between. CDR3 sequence: CASSAGTQPQHF. The CDR3 region has the DNA TGTGCCAGCAGTGCGGGAACCCAGCCCCAGCATTTT.

This clonotype has ten or more counts. The V call is TRBV6-6, the J call TRBJ1-5; no firm D call. V lost 5 bases, J lost 4 bases, and 12 bases lay in between. This CDR3 comprises 14 residues. Germline V lookup: CDR1 MNHNY, CDR2 SVGAGI (reference sequence). Written as DNA, the CDR3 is TGTGCCAGCAGTCCCTCTGGGAGAAATCAGCCCCAGCATTTT. Protein sequence: CASSPSGRNQPQHF.

This chain links TRBV12-3 or TRBV12-4 with TRBJ2-7; 7 bases map to TRBD1. CDR3 length: 14 amino acids. The V segment lost 6 bases and the J segment 0 bases; nucleotides outside the gene matches: 5. The CDR3 loop is CASRKGQSSYEQYF. CDR3 DNA: TGTGCCAGCAGGAAGGGACAGAGCTCCTACGAGCAGTACTTC.